Listed here are 23 T cell receptor beta chains from one sample, sequenced in a study of CD8 T cells in Susac syndrome. Random hexamers served to reverse transcribe roughly 0.5 to 1 ug RNA. One entry per CDR3 protein results from TCRdb running MiXCR on the immunoSEQ multiplex PCR reads. Of under 550,000 distinct CDR3 sequences listed, approximately 85% are singletons. What was sequenced was CD8+ T cells from PBMCs. Receptors were obtained from a human donor with multiple sclerosis.

The chain has TRBV6-1 and TRBJ1-2; D call uncertain. V lost 1 base and J 2 bases, leaving 5 bases between the germline ends. Germline CDR1 and CDR2: MNHNS and SASEGT. This CDR3 has 13 amino acids. Here the CDR3 reads CASSEVVNYGYTF. CDR3 DNA sequence: TGTGCCAGCAGTGAAGTGGTAAACTATGGCTACACCTTC.

The chain is built from TRBV28 and TRBJ1-5, with D perhaps TRBD1 (6 bases). Looked up from germline, CDR1 is MDHEN and CDR2 is SYDVKM. The CDR3 loop spans 13 amino acids. V dropped 11 bases and J dropped 7 bases, with 18 bases sitting between them. The CDR3 nucleotides read TGTGCCGGAGGCCGGGGGGCGAGACAGCCCCAGCATTTT. It is translated as CAGGRGARQPQHF.

This clonotype was detected only a few times. This sequence joins TRBV6-5 and TRBJ2-7; 12 bases fit TRBD1. The junction had 4 bases not matched to a gene; V was cut back by 4 bases and J by 3 bases. From germline, CDR1 is MNHEY and CDR2 SVGAGI. This CDR3 comprises 15 residues. In DNA, the CDR3 is TGTGCCAGCAGTTCGGGACAGGGGGCGAACTACGAGCAGTACTTC. Translating gives CASSSGQGANYEQYF.

The chain recombines TRBV5-1 with TRBJ2-2; 7 nucleotides align to TRBD2. CDR3 size: 15 residues. CDR1 is SGHRS, CDR2 YFSETQ, per germline. Trimming cost V 0 bases and J 3 bases; bases outside gene matches: 2. The CDR3 DNA sequence: TGCGCCAGCAGCTTGGCAACTAGCGACACCGGGGAGCTGTTTTTT. It translates to CASSLATSDTGELFF.

This clonotype was counted at least ten times. The V gene is TRBV7-9, the J gene TRBJ1-1; D is undetermined. Germline CDR1 and CDR2: SEHNR and FQNEAQ (reference sequence). The V gene lost 5 bases and the J gene lost 4 bases, with 20 bases spanning the gap. The CDR3 runs to 16 residues. DNA of the CDR3: TGTGCCAGCAGCAGGAGGGTCAGGAGATCTTCCACTGAAGCTTTCTTT. It specifies CASSRRVRRSSTEAFF.

The chain has TRBV20-1 and TRBJ2-1; the match to TRBD2 covers 7 bases. From germline, CDR1 is DFQATT and CDR2 SNEGSKA (reference sequence). This CDR3 spans 12 amino acids. V lost 4 bases to trimming and J lost 7 bases; unmatched junction nucleotides: 4. CDR3 in DNA: TGCAGTGCTAATCGGGAGGATAATGAGCAGTTCTTC. Encoded protein: CSANREDNEQFF.

V usage is TRBV4-1 and J usage is TRBJ2-1, with a tentative D call TRBD2 (7 bases). The V gene's germline CDR1 is MGHRA and CDR2 YSYEKL. The CDR3 spans 15 residues. V was shortened by 2 bases and J by 6 bases, with 14 bases between the two germline ends. CDR3 nucleotides: TGCGCCAGCAGCCAAAAGGGGGGGGCGCCCAATGAGCAGTTCTTC. Amino acids: CASSQKGGAPNEQFF.

CDR3 bases: TGTGCCAGCAGTTTACGGGGGAGCAATCAGCCCCAGCATTTT. Translation: CASSLRGSNQPQHF. V is TRBV27 and J is TRBJ1-5, with D perhaps matching TRBD1 (5 bases). Germline-derived CDR1 and CDR2 are MNHEY and SMNVEV (reference sequence). Trimming removed 2 bases from V and 1 base from J, with 6 bases in between. The CDR3 has 14 residues.

The chain has TRBV4-1 and TRBJ2-5, with TRBD2 matching over 11 bases. The CDR3 has 17 residues. J lost 5 bases, V lost 1 base, and 9 bases had no gene match. The V gene's germline CDR1 is MGHRA and CDR2 YSYEKL. CDR3 region: CASSQGVSGRAWETQYF. The CDR3 coding sequence is TGCGCCAGCAGCCAAGGGGTTAGCGGGAGGGCCTGGGAGACCCAGTACTTC.

The rearrangement uses TRBV7-9 and TRBJ2-3, with TRBD2 matching over 7 bases. Germline CDR1 SEHNR, CDR2 FQNEAQ (reference sequence). This CDR3 has 14 residues. V was pared by 5 bases and J by 6 bases, with 8 bases of the junction left unmatched. Here the CDR3 reads CASSLSGCLDTQYF. CDR3 DNA: TGTGCCAGCAGCCTTAGCGGGTGCCTGGATACGCAGTATTTT. The whole variable domain, remainder taken from reference TRBV7-9 and TRBJ2-3, is DTGVSQNPRHKITKRGQNVTFRCDPISEHNRLYWYRQTLGQGPEFLTYFQNEAQLEKSRLLSDRFSAERPKGSFSTLEIQRTEQGDSAMYLCASSLSGCLDTQYFGPGTRLTVL.

This clonotype was observed a single time. The rearrangement uses TRBV4-1 and TRBJ2-5; 11 bases are shared with TRBD2. V lost 1 base to trimming and J lost 2 bases; unmatched junction nucleotides: 3. Germline V lookup: CDR1 MGHRA, CDR2 YSYEKL. The CDR3 has 16 residues. DNA of the CDR3: TGCGCCAGCAGCCAAGGACTAGCGGGATTACAAGAGACCCAGTACTTC. This translates into CASSQGLAGLQETQYF.

The chain recombines TRBV6-2 or TRBV6-3 with TRBJ2-3; D not resolved. Looked up from germline, CDR1 is MNHEY and CDR2 is SVGEGT. The germline V and J ends were trimmed by 5 bases and 0 bases, with 9 bases remaining between them. The length of the CDR3 is 14 residues. The CDR3 DNA follows: TGTGCCAGCAGTCTCTGGGAAAGCACAGATACGCAGTATTTT. It codes for CASSLWESTDTQYF.

This clonotype is a singleton in its sample. The chain uses TRBV2 and TRBJ2-7; possibly TRBD2 for D (5 bases). V lost 6 bases and J lost 0, with 18 bases in between. This CDR3 spans 16 amino acids. Germline CDR1 reads SNHLY; CDR2 reads FYNNEI. In nucleotides, the CDR3 is TGTGCCAGCAGCGAAATCGGACTGACCCTCTCCTACGAGCAGTACTTC. Its protein is CASSEIGLTLSYEQYF.

The chain combines TRBV20-1 with TRBJ2-6; D perhaps matches TRBD2 (5 bases). The CDR3 covers 15 residues. V was trimmed by 0 bases and J by 1 base, leaving 7 bases between them. The germline V gene has CDR1 DFQATT and CDR2 SNEGSKA (reference sequence). CDR3 in amino acids: CSARDGDSGANVLTF. The DNA of the CDR3 is TGCAGTGCTAGAGACGGGGATTCTGGGGCCAACGTCCTGACTTTC.

This clonotype appeared a few times. J is TRBJ2-7 and V is TRBV6-5; D remains ambiguous. The CDR3 sequence is 11 residues long. The germline V gene has CDR1 MNHEY and CDR2 SVGAGI. Trimming took off 0 bases at V and 5 bases at J, with 2 bases between the two ends. CDR3 nucleotides: TGTGCCAGCAGTTACTCGCACGAGCAGTACTTC. Translated: CASSYSHEQYF.

The chain employs TRBV4-1 and TRBJ2-3; D uncertain. V dropped 4 bases and J dropped 1 base, with 15 bases sitting between them. This CDR3 has 16 amino acids. Germline V lookup: CDR1 MGHRA, CDR2 YSYEKL. The CDR3 protein is CASSPTGPGGTDTQYF. CDR3 sequence (DNA): TGCGCCAGCAGCCCTACCGGACCTGGGGGCACAGATACGCAGTATTTT.

V is TRBV19 and J is TRBJ1-5; D remains ambiguous. Germline V lookup: CDR1 LNHDA, CDR2 SQIVND (reference sequence). Between the trimmed V and J ends, which lost 6 bases and 2 bases, there was a span of 8 bases. This CDR3 is built from 13 residues. CDR3 DNA: TGTGCCAGTAGGGCAGAGGGCAATCAGCCCCAGCATTTT. It is translated as CASRAEGNQPQHF.

The DNA of the CDR3 is TGTGCCAGTAAACGCTCCGGGGCGAACGGCTATGGCTACACCTTC. This translates into CASKRSGANGYGYTF. The V gene is TRBV19, the J gene TRBJ1-2, with TRBD1 as a possible D gene (5 bases). CDR1 LNHDA and CDR2 SQIVND come from the germline V gene (reference sequence). The CDR3 spans 15 residues. Trimming cost V 7 bases and J 4 bases, with 19 bases left between them.

This clonotype appeared once. The chain carries TRBV5-1 and TRBJ1-5; D is unclear. The CDR3 covers 16 residues. CDR1 is SGHRS and CDR2 is YFSETQ in the germline V gene. V was cut by 0 bases and J by 4 bases, with 14 bases left in between. The DNA for the CDR3 is TGCGCCAGCAGCTTGGAGGTTAGCGTTCGGAATCAGCCCCAGCATTTT. Its translation: CASSLEVSVRNQPQHF.

V usage is TRBV9 and J usage is TRBJ1-1; TRBD1 might be the D (6 bases). V shed 0 bases and J shed 11 bases, with 20 bases lying between them. Germline-derived CDR1 and CDR2 are SGDLS and YYNGEE. CDR3 size: 15 residues. The DNA for the CDR3 is TGTGCCAGCAGCGTAGATGAGGGGGTGACCCCTCGGGCTTTCTTT. Its translation: CASSVDEGVTPRAFF.

DNA for the CDR3: TGTGCCAGTAGTAACCAGGGGGAGGAGGAAAAACTGTTTTTT. This codes for CASSNQGEEEKLFF. The J gene is TRBJ1-4, the V gene TRBV19; 7 bases fit TRBD1. CDR1 is LNHDA, CDR2 SQIVND, per germline (reference sequence). CDR3 length equals 14 residues. The V gene end was trimmed by 4 bases and the J gene end by 8 bases; junction bases not matched to a gene: 7.

This clonotype was seen a handful of times. The V gene is TRBV27, the J gene TRBJ2-7; 8 nucleotides align to TRBD1. There are 13 residues in the CDR3. Germline CDR1 reads MNHEY; CDR2 reads SMNVEV (reference sequence). The V gene end was trimmed by 4 bases and the J gene end by 3 bases; junction bases not matched to a gene: 2. In DNA form, the CDR3 reads TGTGCCAGCAGTTCGACAGGGGTCTACGAGCAGTACTTC. It is translated as CASSSTGVYEQYF.

This chain uses TRBV27 with TRBJ2-7, with a weak D call TRBD2 (7 bases). The CDR3 is made up of 12 amino acids. Germline lookup yields CDR1 MNHEY and CDR2 SMNVEV (reference sequence). The ends were cut back, 3 bases at V and 7 bases at J, with 10 bases in the middle. Here the CDR3 reads CASSFRGAEQYF. In nucleotides, the CDR3 is TGTGCCAGCAGTTTTCGGGGGGCGGAGCAGTACTTC.